Reported below is one TCR beta chain. Its antigen is not known. The sample is drawn from a study of shared clonotypes between healthy human individuals. General observations from the study: It was anticipated that sequencing depth would influence how many clonotypes donors shared. Only blood underwent sampling, and tissue repertoires likely differ.

Germline V gene data show CDR1 as SGHDT and CDR2 as YYEEEE. CDR3 length: 14 residues. With 0 bases removed from V and 4 bases from J, the gap between germline ends came to 11 bases. Genomic DNA from each subset was divided evenly over several immunoSEQ plates. Unsorted PBMC replicate PCRs drew on roughly 300 ng DNA, representing approximately 30,000 T cell genomes. Profiled with immunoSEQ multiplex PCR; TCRdb holds only in-frame clones, not every one. The repertoire holds about 490,000 clones, around 73% seen once, with around 12% in the top ten. The chain combines TRBV5-6 with TRBJ2-7; TRBD1 might be the D (7 bases). This receptor was obtained from a woman in her thirties or forties in good health. Some clones in this sample may be carry-over from other donors' samples. Sequenced: PBMCs. The CDR3, as DNA: TGTGCCAGCAGCTTGGCACAGGGGAGGTACGAGCAGTACTTC. Translation: CASSLAQGRYEQYF.